Listed below are T cell receptor beta chains from one sample, sequenced in a study of CD8 T cells in ankylosing spondylitis. TCRdb passed the 5' RACE reads through MiXCR, listing each CDR3 protein once. Of a few hundred thousand distinct CDR3 sequences in the sample, 20% to 25% were seen once. The sequenced material came from blood, either unsorted or a sorted T cell fraction (not recorded which). These receptors were collected from a male donor with ankylosing spondylitis. The CDR3 runs from the conserved cysteine through the conserved F or W. Each record gives: J gene, clone size, V gene, D gene, CDR3 DNA, CDR3 protein. A D gene is named only where the DNA matches it firmly. Clone sizes are given selectively: once, few, many, or a class where the clone is expanded.

>TRBJ1-1|few|TRBV4-3|-
TGCGCCAGCAGCCCTCGGACCGGAATGGAGACTGAAGCTTTCTTT
CASSPRTGMETEAFF
>TRBJ1-1|-|TRBV5-1|-
TGCGCCAGCAGCGACACCCCCGGGGAAGCTTTCTTT
CASSDTPGEAFF
>TRBJ2-7|many|TRBV7-2|TRBD2
TGTGCCAGCAGCTGGACTAGCGGGGGATCCCCCTACGAGCAGTACTTC
CASSWTSGGSPYEQYF
>TRBJ1-5|-|TRBV7-2|-
TGTGCCAGCAGCTTCCCCTTACAGCCCCAGCATTTT
CASSFPLQPQHF
>TRBJ2-7|few|TRBV6-5|-
TGTGCCAGCAGTTACTCGGCAGGGACCTACGAGCAGTACTTC
CASSYSAGTYEQYF
>TRBJ2-3|-|TRBV7-8|-
TGTGCCAGCAGCCCCCTCCGGGGAGGGACAGCGGCAGATACGCAGTATTTT
CASSPLRGGTAADTQYF
>TRBJ2-3|many|TRBV5-1|-
TGCGCCAGCAGCTTGGAATCCGGGGCTAGCACAGATACGCAGTATTTT
CASSLESGASTDTQYF
>TRBJ2-1|-|TRBV4-1|TRBD2
TGCGCCAGCAGCCAAGATCAACTAGCGGGAGGGCGTGAGCAGTTCTTC
CASSQDQLAGGREQFF
>TRBJ1-1|-|TRBV3-1|-
TGTGCCAGCAGCCCCACGACAGCGAACACTGAAGCTTTCTTT
CASSPTTANTEAFF
>TRBJ2-3|-|TRBV24-1|-
TGTGCCACCAGTAACGAGTTCAGGGATACGCAGTATTTT
CATSNEFRDTQYF
>TRBJ2-2|-|TRBV6-5|-
TGTGCCAGCAGTTTTCCCCTAGCGCCGAACACCGGGGAGCTGTTTTTT
CASSFPLAPNTGELFF
>TRBJ2-7|few|TRBV9|TRBD1
TGTGCCAGCAGCGTAGAGGGACAGGGGACCTACGAGCAGTACTTC
CASSVEGQGTYEQYF
>TRBJ1-2|-|TRBV12-3/TRBV12-4|-
TGTGCCTCCGGGCGGGGAGAGACCCATTATGGCTACACCTTC
CASGRGETHYGYTF
>TRBJ2-7|-|TRBV6-2/TRBV6-3|TRBD2
TGTGCCAGCAGTTGGACCGTAGGGGGATCTTGGGCAGGAGCGGGAGGCGAGCGGTACTTC
CASSWTVGGSWAGAGGERYF
>TRBJ2-1|few|TRBV20-1|-
TGCAGTGCCCTTACCAATGAGCAGTTCTTC
CSALTNEQFF
>TRBJ1-1|few|TRBV6-2/TRBV6-3|-
TGTGCCAGCAGAGTAACAGGAGGGTCGGAAGCTTTCTTT
CASRVTGGSEAFF
>TRBJ2-7|-|TRBV20-1|-
TGCAGTGCTACGGACAGTAGACCGTCTTACGAGCAGTACTTC
CSATDSRPSYEQYF
>TRBJ2-2|-|TRBV7-9|-
TGTGCCAGCAGCTTTTTGGGGACGGACACCGGGGAGCTGTTTTTT
CASSFLGTDTGELFF
>TRBJ2-4|-|TRBV20-1|TRBD2
TGCAGTGTCGCCACTAGCGGGATATGGTTAGCCAAAAACATTCAGTACTTC
CSVATSGIWLAKNIQYF
>TRBJ2-1|few|TRBV27|-
TGTGCCAGCAGTCTCCTTCGGCCGGTTAGCTCCTACAATGAGCAGTTCTTC
CASSLLRPVSSYNEQFF
>TRBJ1-2|-|TRBV28|-
TGTGCCAGCAGGGCAGGGTATGGCTACACCTTC
CASRAGYGYTF
>TRBJ1-5|few|TRBV24-1|TRBD1
TGTGCCACTTCTCAGGGGGCAAGCAATCAGCCCCAGCATTTT
CATSQGASNQPQHF
>TRBJ2-2|-|TRBV4-3|-
TGCGCCAGCAGCCAAGGGGGATGGAACACCGGGGAGCTGTTTTTT
CASSQGGWNTGELFF
>TRBJ2-7|-|TRBV5-1|TRBD2
TGCGCCAGCAGCTTGGGGGGACCTAGCGGGAGCCCCTCCTACGAGCAGTACTTC
CASSLGGPSGSPSYEQYF
>TRBJ2-2|-|TRBV27|-
TGTGCCAGCAGGCCAGCAACCGGGGAGCTGTTTTTT
CASRPATGELFF
>TRBJ2-5|-|TRBV9|TRBD1
TGTGCCAGCAGCCCTACTGGAGACAGGGTGGAGACCCAGTACTTC
CASSPTGDRVETQYF
>TRBJ2-3|few|TRBV7-2|-
TGTGCCAGCAGCCCTACCCCAGGGTCAACGCAGTATTTT
CASSPTPGSTQYF
>TRBJ2-5|few|TRBV6-5|-
TGTGCCAGCAGCCTTAATCGAGGGGGAGAGACCCAGTACTTC
CASSLNRGGETQYF
>TRBJ2-7|-|TRBV2|TRBD2
TGTGCCAGCAGTTCCCGGACTAGCATCGTACGGCAGTACTTC
CASSSRTSIVRQYF
>TRBJ2-5|-|TRBV15|TRBD2
TGTGCCACCAGCGACAGCGGGAAGTCAATTTGGGAGACCCAGTACTTC
CATSDSGKSIWETQYF
>TRBJ2-1|few|TRBV19|TRBD2
TGTGCCACCGTCGCGGGAGGCACCTACAATGAGCAGTTCTTC
CATVAGGTYNEQFF
>TRBJ1-4|many|TRBV7-2|-
TGTGCCAGCAGCTTAGGGCCAAATGAAAAACTGTTTTTT
CASSLGPNEKLFF
>TRBJ2-1|-|TRBV19|TRBD2
TGTGCCAGTAGTATAGGTAGCGGGAGTCGCGGTGAGCAGTTCTTC
CASSIGSGSRGEQFF
>TRBJ1-6|-|TRBV12-3/TRBV12-4|TRBD1
TGTGCCAGCAGTTCGATCAGGGGGGATTCACCCCTCCACTTT
CASSSIRGDSPLHF
>TRBJ1-5|-|TRBV7-2|TRBD1
TGTGCCAGCAGCCAGACAGGGCCTGGGGCCCAGCATTTT
CASSQTGPGAQHF
>TRBJ1-1|few|TRBV12-3/TRBV12-4|-
TGTGCCAGCAGTTTATTTACAGGGATTGGGGTGAGGAACACTGAAGCTTTCTTT
CASSLFTGIGVRNTEAFF